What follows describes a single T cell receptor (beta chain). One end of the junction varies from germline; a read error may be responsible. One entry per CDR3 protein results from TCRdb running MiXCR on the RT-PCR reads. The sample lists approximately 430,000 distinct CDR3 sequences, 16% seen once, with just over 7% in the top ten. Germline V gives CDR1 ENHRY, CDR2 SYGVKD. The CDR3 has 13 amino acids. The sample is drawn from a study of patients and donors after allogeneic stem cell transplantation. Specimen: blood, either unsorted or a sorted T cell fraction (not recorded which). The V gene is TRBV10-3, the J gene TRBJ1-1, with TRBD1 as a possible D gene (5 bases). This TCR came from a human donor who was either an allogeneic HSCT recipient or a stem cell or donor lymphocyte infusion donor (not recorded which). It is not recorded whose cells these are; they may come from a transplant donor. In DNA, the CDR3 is TGTGCCGTCAGCAGGGTCCCGAACACTGAAGCTTTCTTT. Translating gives CAVSRVPNTEAFF.